This T cell receptor (beta chain) was obtained from a study of blood T cells in healthy people across ages. Study outcomes and limitations: It was not known whether donors were CMV positive (a possible confounder of expanded clonotype changes).

Points on this clonotype: The target antigen is unknown.

The CDR3 runs 14 residues. CDR1 and CDR2 from the germline V gene are MNHEY and SMNVEV (reference sequence). Trimming took 5 bases from V and 1 from J, leaving 11 bases between them. The second PCR ran about 6 to 12 cycles with a sample-barcoded 5' primer and J-beta primers. TCRdb itself ran the 5' RACE reads through MiXCR, one entry per CDR3 protein. This sample carries approximately 780,000 distinct CDR3 sequences, around 25% of them seen once, and the ten largest clones take around 3%. This same sample was also taken into another study, of T cells of mothers and their children. That work states: Input to cDNA synthesis comprised all extracted RNA, at a ratio of roughly 1.6 ug per 15 ul.

The sequenced sample was blood. This receptor was identified in a boy younger than 18 in good health. The genes are TRBV27 and TRBJ1-1, with D uncertain. The DNA of the CDR3 is TGTGCCAGCAGTCGAAGCCGGGAGAACACTGAAGCTTTCTTT. It codes for CASSRSRENTEAFF.